This TCR beta chain was sequenced in a study of cytomegalovirus exposure and HLA in healthy donors (dated by TCRdb to the late 2010s). About the study as a whole: According to an earlier analysis of 587 of the donors, 150 million to 200 million T cells yielded 117 million unique TCR beta sequences and approximately 300 Gb of sequence data. An early release that covered 640 HLA-typed donors contained 300 to 350 gigabases of sequencing data and 85 million to 100 million unique TCR sequences. Among the approximately 400 genotyped donors, roughly 80% belonged to the genetic ancestry cluster associated with self-reported Caucasian donors. The study aimed to test whether cataloging public T cell receptors could reveal signatures of past pathogen exposure. The study profiled the T cell repertoires of some 610 subjects by immunosequencing and related them to cytomegalovirus serostatus. A separate validation cohort of about 110 different subjects was used in addition to the approximately 700-subject first cohort. To predict cytomegalovirus infection status, the study combined high-throughput TCR immunosequencing, statistical association of individual TCRs with disease status, and machine learning. A later analysis re-analyzed previously published TCR beta repertoires from roughly 630 donors and added high-resolution HLA genotyping to study TCR occurrence patterns. The later analysis used no new phenotypic data to find candidate immune exposures, relying instead on TCR beta sequences and their occurrence across donors. An earlier analysis of 587 of the donors used high-throughput TCR beta sequencing to judge whether each TCR beta V gene segment behaved as functional or pseudogenic. Alongside the repertoire data, information on donor age, sex, ethnicity and CMV serostatus was compiled. A later genetic analysis used genome-wide SNP genotypes for about three fifths of the 666 donors, treating that subset as a discovery cohort. Every discovery cohort repertoire had been produced on one sequencing platform. HLA typing covered class I and class II loci at four-digit resolution. Typing coverage varied by locus: roughly 620-640 donors for A, B, C, DRB1 and DQB1; more than 500 for DQA1; more than 600 for DPA1; approximately 490 for DPB1. Because of strong linkage in the cohort, four or five DR-DQ haplotypes were treated as single units for association and clustering. Among around 400 genotyped donors of the cohort, an average of about 240,000 unique TCR beta nucleotide sequences was sequenced per donor, of which roughly 18% were non-productive. Results and caveats for the whole study, not just this receptor: The authors suggested that the approach could potentially be generalized to other disease states and immunological phenotypes. The sequencing pipeline was judged likely to have produced a cluster of highly shared sequence variants as a technical artifact. CMV serostatus was the only immune exposure information available for the cohort. Three of the identified cytomegalovirus-associated TCR beta chains were confirmed in vitro to be specific for cytomegalovirus antigens. The 87-base-pair reads could not distinguish some IMGT-functional V segments, including TRBV6-2 and TRBV6-3, so those segments were excluded. Specific HLA alleles were associated with some 15,000 TCR beta sequences at a false discovery rate of 0.05 in a later analysis. Compared with the 666-donor mean, donors in an Asian-associated ancestry cluster had fewer N-insertions in productive TCRs, according to a later genetic analysis. A further reported finding was that TCR beta sequences accurately predicted the HLA-A and HLA-B alleles for most subjects in the first cohort. In an earlier analysis of about 540 of the donors, most TCR beta V segments were observed in productive rearrangements about 87% or about 30% of the time, broadly matching IMGT annotations. Most CMV-associated TCR beta chains appeared to be HLA-restricted in a later analysis, and the HLA associations seemed to be driven largely by CMV exposure. Most TCR sequences were observed very rarely across donors, whereas some public TCRs were present in many individuals. Roughly uniform sequencing depth across donors was assumed in presence/absence analyses, although this assumption may not hold. In a later genetic analysis, a missense DCLRE1C variant was associated with V-gene and J-gene trimming of TCR beta chains, and the association was replicated in an independent cohort. Cytomegalovirus status was reported to be diagnosed by the classifier with high specificity and sensitivity in both the original and validation cohorts. Linkage disequilibrium might explain the correlated functional status among segregating V segments, but an unknown experimental factor could not be ruled out. When HLA alleles, especially DR and DQ, strongly co-occurred, TCR associations were difficult to assign to individual alleles. Only TCR beta chains were sequenced in this cohort, and the absence of alpha or paired-chain data limited detectable features. In the study, about 150 TCR beta chains were listed as associated with cytomegalovirus. Several of the top co-occurrence clusters appeared to be linked to parvovirus B19, influenza, CMV and Epstein-Barr virus, according to a later analysis. HLA typing was unavailable for some donors at each locus, so association tests used only the typed subset. A later analysis found that TCR association rates varied across HLA loci, with DRB1 alleles showing the most associated TCRs and HLA-C alleles the fewest. The earlier analysis of around 600 of the donors excluded some 15 rarely observed V segments, including chromosome 9 orphons, because counts were too low. Compared with equally common non-associated chains, HLA-associated TCR beta chains in a later analysis were more clonally expanded and had lower generation probabilities.

The cohort consisted of some 730 healthy bone marrow donors. At the time of sampling, every cohort member was nominally healthy, though immune exposures that went unrecorded were likely present. The donor was CMV seronegative and was included in the group of a few hundred seronegative cohort members. A peripheral blood sample was provided by each donor, and peripheral blood mononuclear cells were used for TCR beta sequencing. The Qiagen DNeasy Blood Extraction Kit was used to extract genomic DNA from the blood cell samples. Library prep was done by the immunoSEQ multiplex PCR assay. A mixture of 60 forward primers for TCR Vbeta segments and 13 reverse primers for TCR Jbeta segments was used in the multiplex PCR. Amplification of the CDR3 region of rearranged TCR beta genes was performed with a multiplex PCR assay on genomic DNA. The amplified TCR beta libraries were sequenced on the Illumina HiSeq System as 87-base-pair reads. On the study's bioinformatics: A later analysis counted about 76 million unique TCR beta chains across the 650 to 700 repertoires, and 10 million to 12 million of these chains were shared by at least two donors. To remove PCR and sequencing errors, raw reads were error-corrected and collapsed into unique sequences using a nearest-neighbor algorithm that merged closely related sequences. V, D and J gene segments were assigned by aligning CDR3 sequences to IMGT reference sequences. For a sequence to be retained, at least a six-nucleotide match to both a V gene segment and a J gene segment was required. A rearrangement was called productive if the CDR3 had no stop codons and remained in frame with V and J, and every other rearrangement was called non-productive. Following IMGT convention, CDR3 was defined as the stretch from the second conserved V-encoded cysteine to the conserved J-encoded phenylalanine. The earlier analysis of about 570 of the donors excluded any sequence lacking an unambiguous match to a single V gene segment. In an earlier analysis of roughly 500 of the donors, V segments were called functional above 56.7% productive rearrangements and were called segregating when the between-donor standard deviation exceeded 5%. A statistical classification framework was developed to diagnose cytomegalovirus status using the catalog of TCR beta chain sequences. In a later analysis, TCR nucleotide sequences were compared against IMGT/GENE-DB human TR gene sequences so that V and J genes could be assigned. A later analysis assigned CDR3 sequences and most-parsimonious VDJ recombination scenarios with the TCRdist pipeline. In a later analysis, each TCR beta chain was defined by its CDR3 amino acid sequence together with its V-gene family, and reads lacking a unique V-gene family were excluded. In a later analysis, some 600 highly shared, low-generation-probability nucleotide sequences were removed to address suspected cross-contamination and a sequencing artifact. In a later analysis, a clonal expansion index was calculated for each public chain from normalized within-repertoire ranks of inferred template counts. In a later analysis, generation probabilities were computed using a VDJ recombination model fitted to out-of-frame rearrangements, and the results were checked against IGoR. In a later analysis, hypergeometric tests were used to score TCR-TCR, TCR-HLA and TCR-CMV co-occurrence, with a repertoire-size bias correction applied to TCR pairs. False discovery rates were estimated in a later analysis by permuting HLA or CMV assignments 20 times. In a later analysis, co-occurring TCRs were grouped with DBSCAN, and TCRdist sequence similarity was added when clustering was performed within HLA-allele-positive subsets. Co-occurrence clustering excluded repertoires with fewer than 30,000 or more than 120,000 public chains, plus five with anomalous nucleotide sharing. Drawn from immuneACCESS, this table holds only the in-frame rearrangements with V and J called that TCRdb kept. Clones are partly lost; checked studies trace under half to an unresolved V gene and leave the rest unexplained. V, J and clone size reflect that table, while D and trimming were determined from the DNA. The sample profile shows about 160,000 clones; approximately 80% of them were found once. The ten top clones hold 0.77% of the sample.

The CDR3 runs 16 residues from the cysteine to the phenylalanine. The retained sequence is limited to the CDR3, 48 bases, with the frame set at the first base. The germline V gene (reference sequence) gives CDR1 as LNHDA and CDR2 as SQIVND. V lost 6 bases and J lost 0 bases; the stretch between them is 14 bases long. In the case of this clone: No cognate antigen has been identified for it. Base qualities are not provided; no much larger clone lies one nucleotide away.

The sequencing input was PBMCs. The chain couples TRBV19 to TRBJ2-2; TRBD2 is a weak D gene call, 7 bases matching. This sequence originates from a woman younger than 30 in good health and CMV-seronegative. The DNA sequence is given as TGTGCCAGTAGCCAACAGGGAGGGTCGAACACCGGGGAGCTGTTTTTT. Translated, it reads CASSQQGGSNTGELFF.